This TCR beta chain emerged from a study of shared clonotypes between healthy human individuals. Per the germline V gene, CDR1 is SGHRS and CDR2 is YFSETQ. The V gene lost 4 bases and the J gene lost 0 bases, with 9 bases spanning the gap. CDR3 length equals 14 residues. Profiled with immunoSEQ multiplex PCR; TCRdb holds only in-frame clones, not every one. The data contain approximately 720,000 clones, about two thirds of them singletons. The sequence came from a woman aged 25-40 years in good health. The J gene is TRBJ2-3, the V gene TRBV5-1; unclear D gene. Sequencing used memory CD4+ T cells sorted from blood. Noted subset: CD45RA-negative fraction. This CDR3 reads CASSPRQSTDTQYF. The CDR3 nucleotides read TGCGCCAGCAGCCCGCGCCAGAGCACAGATACGCAGTATTTT.